The following is a T cell receptor (beta chain) sequence with its context. The data derive from a study of beta chain features in type 1 diabetes. After removal of 4 bases from V and 5 bases from J, the junction contained 3 bases not matched to a gene. Germline CDR1 and CDR2: SGHDN and FVKESK. The CDR3 sequence is 14 residues long. As every portion of the isolated RNA was reverse transcribed, the sequencing read expressed TCRB transcripts. Here immunoSEQ multiplex PCR was the method, and the copy in TCRdb shows in-frame clones only, minus some. This table holds 110,000 to 150,000 clones, nearly 9.5% found once.

This chain connects TRBV14 to TRBJ2-3; 10 bases are shared with TRBD2. Sample: central memory CD4+ T cells from blood. The sequence was obtained from a man younger than 35 in good health. The DNA of the CDR3 is TGTGCCAGCAGCCTAGCGGGGGGTTTAGATACGCAGTATTTT. Residues: CASSLAGGLDTQYF.